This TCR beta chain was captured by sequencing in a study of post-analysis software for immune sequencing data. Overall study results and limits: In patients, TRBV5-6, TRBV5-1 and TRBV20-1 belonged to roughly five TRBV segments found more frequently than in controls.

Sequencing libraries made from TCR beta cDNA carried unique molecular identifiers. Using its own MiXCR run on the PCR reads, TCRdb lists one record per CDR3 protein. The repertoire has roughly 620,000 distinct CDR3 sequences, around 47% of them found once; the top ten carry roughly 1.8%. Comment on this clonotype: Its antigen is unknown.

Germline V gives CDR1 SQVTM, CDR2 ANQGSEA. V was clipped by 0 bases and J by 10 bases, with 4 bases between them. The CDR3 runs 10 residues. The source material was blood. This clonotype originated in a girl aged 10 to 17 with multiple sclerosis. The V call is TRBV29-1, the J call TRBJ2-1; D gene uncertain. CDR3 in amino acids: CSVEEGEQFF. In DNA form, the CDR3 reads TGCAGCGTTGAAGAGGGGGAGCAGTTCTTC.